This T cell receptor beta chain was captured in a study of T cells expressing NK-cell markers. Background on the study: Eight donors were sequenced, seven testing HCMV-seropositive and one testing seronegative.

Broader study findings: One observes that, in four donors, these clonotypes were also the leading ones within the CD3+CD56-NKG2C+ fraction. Each of 5 to 7 donors carried dominant NKG2C+ clonotypes accounting for about 1.0-8% of CD8+ T cells.

As to this clonotype: Antigen specificity is unknown.

The CDR3 sequence is 14 residues long. Per the germline V gene, CDR1 is SQVTM and CDR2 is ANQGSEA. 5'RACE template switching with UMIs generated TCR beta cDNA. TCRdb re-called the 5' RACE reads and gives one entry per CDR3 protein, without DNA. The sample has about 460,000 distinct CDR3 sequences. This receptor was taken from a woman between 45 and 65 years old in good health. What was sequenced was blood T cells: a sorted CD56 or NKG2C T cell subset, CD4+ or CD8+ T cells, or bulk PBMC T cells (not recorded which). The rearrangement joins TRBV29-1 to TRBJ2-3; there is no DNA to check the TCRdb D call of TRBD2. This chain's CDR3 is CSADPSGGTDTQYF.